This is a list of T cell receptor beta chains from one sample in a study of blood T cell repertoires in COVID-19. Clones were read by immunoSEQ multiplex PCR, and TCRdb kept only the in-frame ones, dropping some. The repertoire consists of fewer than 250,000 clones, with approximately 86% occurring once and the leading ten covering more than 5%. The sample consisted of peripheral blood. Every receptor here comes from a human donor in a cohort sampled during active COVID-19. CDR3s include the opening cysteine and the closing phenylalanine or tryptophan. D genes are given only for firm matches. Only some rows state a clone size, as once, few, many or a class for expanded clones.

v_call: TRBV14; clone_size: .; d_call: .; cdr3_length: 13; j_call: TRBJ2-1; cdr3_nt: TGTGCCAGCAGCCAAGATACAGATACAGAGCAGTTCTTC; cdr3_aa: CASSQDTDTEQFF
v_call: TRBV3-1/TRBV3-2; clone_size: .; d_call: TRBD1; cdr3_length: 14; j_call: TRBJ1-5; cdr3_nt: TGTGCCAGCAGCCGACAGGGTTGGGGTCAGCCCCAGCATTTT; cdr3_aa: CASSRQGWGQPQHF
v_call: TRBV2; clone_size: .; d_call: TRBD2; cdr3_length: 13; j_call: TRBJ2-1; cdr3_nt: TGTGCCAGCAGTAGCGGGAGTAGGAATGAGCAGTTCTTC; cdr3_aa: CASSSGSRNEQFF
v_call: TRBV5-4; clone_size: .; d_call: .; cdr3_length: 12; j_call: TRBJ2-3; cdr3_nt: TGTGCCAGCAGCTTGCCCCAAGATACGCAGTATTTT; cdr3_aa: CASSLPQDTQYF
v_call: TRBV14; clone_size: .; d_call: TRBD2; cdr3_length: 16; j_call: TRBJ2-2; cdr3_nt: TGTGCCAGCAGCGGATTAGCGGGAGAGATAACCGGGGAGCTGTTTTTT; cdr3_aa: CASSGLAGEITGELFF
v_call: TRBV11-2; clone_size: .; d_call: .; cdr3_length: 13; j_call: TRBJ1-2; cdr3_nt: TGTGCCAGCAGCTTAGATCCAACTTATGGCTACACCTTC; cdr3_aa: CASSLDPTYGYTF
v_call: TRBV2; clone_size: .; d_call: TRBD2; cdr3_length: 14; j_call: TRBJ2-7; cdr3_nt: TGTGCCAGCAAACTAGCGGGAGTACTTTACGAGCAGTACTTC; cdr3_aa: CASKLAGVLYEQYF
v_call: TRBV6-2/TRBV6-3; clone_size: few; d_call: .; cdr3_length: 13; j_call: TRBJ2-5; cdr3_nt: TGTGCCAGCAGTGCCGGGAGCCAAGAGACCCAGTACTTC; cdr3_aa: CASSAGSQETQYF
v_call: TRBV5-6; clone_size: few; d_call: TRBD1; cdr3_length: 15; j_call: TRBJ2-1; cdr3_nt: TGTGCCAGCAGCTTGGCCGGGACAGGGGATCTAGAGCAGTTCTTC; cdr3_aa: CASSLAGTGDLEQFF
v_call: TRBV5-1; clone_size: .; d_call: .; cdr3_length: 13; j_call: TRBJ2-3; cdr3_nt: TGCGCCAGCAGCTCAGTAAGCACAGATACGCAGTATTTT; cdr3_aa: CASSSVSTDTQYF
v_call: TRBV27; clone_size: .; d_call: .; cdr3_length: 18; j_call: TRBJ1-5; cdr3_nt: TGTGCCAGCAGTTTATCGACGGCCAAGGGAGTCCCCAATCAGCCCCAGCATTTT; cdr3_aa: CASSLSTAKGVPNQPQHF
v_call: TRBV2; clone_size: .; d_call: .; cdr3_length: 17; j_call: TRBJ1-1; cdr3_nt: TGTGCCAGCATGGCAGGGGAAGGGGCGGGGGAAAACACTGAAGCTTTCTTT; cdr3_aa: CASMAGEGAGENTEAFF
v_call: TRBV4-1; clone_size: .; d_call: .; cdr3_length: 17; j_call: TRBJ1-5; cdr3_nt: TGCGCCAGCAGCCAAGGGGTAGGGGTTTATAGCAATCAGCCCCAGCATTTT; cdr3_aa: CASSQGVGVYSNQPQHF
v_call: TRBV30; clone_size: .; d_call: .; cdr3_length: 15; j_call: TRBJ2-2; cdr3_nt: TGTGCCTGGAGTGTGGTCAATCTAAACACCGGGGAGCTGTTTTTT; cdr3_aa: CAWSVVNLNTGELFF
v_call: TRBV10-3; clone_size: .; d_call: .; cdr3_length: 12; j_call: TRBJ1-2; cdr3_nt: TGTGCCAACTCGGACGGGGGAGGGGGCTACACCTTC; cdr3_aa: CANSDGGGGYTF
v_call: TRBV30; clone_size: .; d_call: TRBD1; cdr3_length: 14; j_call: TRBJ1-4; cdr3_nt: TGTGCCTGGAGTACCGGGACAGGGAATGAAAAACTGTTTTTT; cdr3_aa: CAWSTGTGNEKLFF
v_call: TRBV15; clone_size: few; d_call: .; cdr3_length: 17; j_call: TRBJ1-2; cdr3_nt: TGTGCCACCAGCAGAGGGGGGATGGGAGGAGCGAACTATGGCTACACCTTC; cdr3_aa: CATSRGGMGGANYGYTF
v_call: TRBV10-1; clone_size: .; d_call: .; cdr3_length: 15; j_call: TRBJ2-7; cdr3_nt: TGCGCCAGCAGCCCCGAAATCCCCGGGACCTACGAGCAGTACTTC; cdr3_aa: CASSPEIPGTYEQYF
v_call: TRBV6-5; clone_size: .; d_call: TRBD1; cdr3_length: 14; j_call: TRBJ2-7; cdr3_nt: TGTGCCAGCAGCTACGGGACAGCGACCTACGAGCAGTACTTC; cdr3_aa: CASSYGTATYEQYF
v_call: TRBV5-1; clone_size: .; d_call: TRBD1; cdr3_length: 16; j_call: TRBJ2-6; cdr3_nt: TGCGCCAGCAGCACAGACAGGGACAATGGGGCCAACGTCCTGACTTTC; cdr3_aa: CASSTDRDNGANVLTF
v_call: TRBV18; clone_size: .; d_call: TRBD1; cdr3_length: 18; j_call: TRBJ1-1; cdr3_nt: TGTGCCAGCTCACCACCCCCGAGACAGGGGGTCGGGAGCACTGAAGCTTTCTTT; cdr3_aa: CASSPPPRQGVGSTEAFF
v_call: TRBV4-2; clone_size: few; d_call: .; cdr3_length: 16; j_call: TRBJ1-2; cdr3_nt: TGTGCCAGCAGCCAAGAATCCGGGTTCGCCAACTATGGCTACACCTTC; cdr3_aa: CASSQESGFANYGYTF
v_call: TRBV5-4; clone_size: .; d_call: .; cdr3_length: 13; j_call: TRBJ2-7; cdr3_nt: TGTGCCAGCAGCTTCGACCCGGCGGGGGAGCAGTACTTC; cdr3_aa: CASSFDPAGEQYF
v_call: TRBV4-1; clone_size: few; d_call: TRBD1; cdr3_length: 16; j_call: TRBJ2-2; cdr3_nt: TGCGCCAGCAGCCACCTTACTCGGACAGGGTCCGGGGAGCTGTTTTTT; cdr3_aa: CASSHLTRTGSGELFF
v_call: TRBV5-4; clone_size: .; d_call: TRBD1; cdr3_length: 16; j_call: TRBJ2-7; cdr3_nt: TGTGCCAGCAGCCCTAAGGGGGCCGGTCTCTCCTACGAGCAGTACTTC; cdr3_aa: CASSPKGAGLSYEQYF
v_call: TRBV2; clone_size: .; d_call: TRBD1; cdr3_length: 14; j_call: TRBJ2-7; cdr3_nt: TGTGCCAGCAGGCGGGACAGGGGATCCTACGAGCAGTACTTC; cdr3_aa: CASRRDRGSYEQYF
v_call: TRBV29-1; clone_size: .; d_call: .; cdr3_length: 14; j_call: TRBJ2-6; cdr3_nt: TGCAGCGTTGATGGGCAGACCGGGGCCAACGTCCTGACTTTC; cdr3_aa: CSVDGQTGANVLTF
v_call: TRBV5-1; clone_size: few; d_call: .; cdr3_length: 15; j_call: TRBJ1-4; cdr3_nt: TGCGCCAGCAGCTTGGCCGGGCAGGGTAGTGAAAAACTGTTTTTT; cdr3_aa: CASSLAGQGSEKLFF
v_call: TRBV6-1; clone_size: .; d_call: .; cdr3_length: 15; j_call: TRBJ1-4; cdr3_nt: TGTGCCAGCAGTGAACTGCGGGCCTTTAATGAAAAACTGTTTTTT; cdr3_aa: CASSELRAFNEKLFF
v_call: TRBV18; clone_size: .; d_call: .; cdr3_length: 14; j_call: TRBJ2-1; cdr3_nt: TGTGCCAGCTCACCTTCCTACAGGGACAATGAGCAGTTCTTC; cdr3_aa: CASSPSYRDNEQFF